The rows below give T cell receptor beta chains drawn from one sample of a study of cytomegalovirus exposure and HLA in healthy donors. Generated by immunoSEQ multiplex PCR, the TCRdb table keeps only in-frame clones and is missing some. The table lists 140,000 to 150,000 clones, about 80% of them singletons. The sequenced material came from PBMCs. These TCRs come from a man between 40 and 49 years old in good health and CMV-seronegative. Both conserved end residues are part of each CDR3. The order of the fields is clone size, CDR3 length, V gene, D gene, J gene, CDR3 protein, CDR3 DNA. The D gene is left open where the match is weak. Clone size is given for some rows only: seen once, a few or many times, or a class if the clone is expanded.

NA	15	TRBV5-1	NA	TRBJ1-1	CASSLTGQGNTEAFF	TGCGCCAGCAGCTTGACAGGACAAGGGAACACTGAAGCTTTCTTT
NA	12	TRBV6-1	TRBD1	TRBJ2-5	CASRQGQETQYF	TGTGCCAGTCGACAGGGTCAAGAGACCCAGTACTTC
NA	13	TRBV6-1	NA	TRBJ2-6	CASKPSGANVLTF	TGTGCCAGCAAGCCCTCTGGGGCCAACGTCCTGACTTTC
NA	15	TRBV5-1	NA	TRBJ2-7	CASSLGSGTHNEQYF	TGCGCCAGCAGCTTGGGTTCCGGGACACATAACGAGCAGTACTTC
NA	14	TRBV28	NA	TRBJ1-4	CASSLPATNEKLFF	TGTGCCAGCAGTTTACCCGCAACTAATGAAAAACTGTTTTTT
NA	15	TRBV4-1	TRBD1	TRBJ2-5	CASSQLRTGGETQYF	TGCGCCAGCAGCCAATTAAGGACAGGGGGAGAGACCCAGTACTTC
NA	15	TRBV9	NA	TRBJ2-3	CASSVVAGYTDTQYF	TGTGCCAGCAGCGTAGTGGCGGGGTACACAGATACGCAGTATTTT
NA	16	TRBV19	TRBD1	TRBJ1-1	CASSVTGVGNRTEAFF	TGTGCCAGTAGTGTCACAGGGGTCGGGAATCGCACTGAAGCTTTCTTT
NA	15	TRBV5-1	TRBD1	TRBJ1-6	CASRKQGGPNSPLHF	TGCGCCAGCAGAAAACAGGGGGGACCTAATTCCCCCCTCCACTTT
NA	12	TRBV10-3	NA	TRBJ2-7	CALSGGDHEQYF	TGTGCCCTCAGTGGGGGCGACCACGAGCAGTACTTC
NA	14	TRBV18	NA	TRBJ1-1	CASSPGQINTEAFF	TGTGCCAGCTCACCGGGACAAATTAACACTGAAGCTTTCTTT
NA	15	TRBV7-7	TRBD1	TRBJ2-7	CASSLTTAGGSEQYF	TGTGCCAGCAGCTTAACGACGGCAGGGGGCTCCGAGCAGTACTTC
NA	15	TRBV6-1	NA	TRBJ1-2	CASSDTGQTNYGYTF	TGTGCCAGCAGTGATACAGGCCAGACTAACTATGGCTACACCTTC
NA	14	TRBV5-1	NA	TRBJ2-7	CASSPGDNTYEQYF	TGCGCCAGCAGCCCAGGGGACAATACCTACGAGCAGTACTTC
NA	11	TRBV6-1	NA	TRBJ2-1	CASEIYNEQFF	TGTGCCAGCGAGATCTACAATGAGCAGTTCTTC
NA	15	TRBV11-2	NA	TRBJ1-6	CASGVGSSYNSPLHF	TGTGCCAGTGGAGTGGGGAGCTCCTATAATTCACCCCTCCACTTT
NA	14	TRBV28	NA	TRBJ1-5	CASSLPSAHQPQHF	TGTGCCAGCAGTTTACCCAGCGCACATCAGCCCCAGCATTTT
NA	13	TRBV4-3	NA	TRBJ2-1	CASSQGQFNEQFF	TGCGCCAGCAGCCAAGGACAGTTCAATGAGCAGTTCTTC
NA	14	TRBV10-3	TRBD1	TRBJ2-5	CAISESTGEETQYF	TGTGCCATCAGTGAGTCTACAGGGGAGGAGACCCAGTACTTC
NA	16	TRBV11-2	TRBD1	TRBJ2-2	CASSLGTGLASGELFF	TGTGCCAGCAGCCTTGGGACAGGGCTGGCGTCCGGGGAGCTGTTTTTT
NA	15	TRBV12-5	TRBD1	TRBJ2-3	CASGLQGMRTDTQYF	TGTGCTAGTGGGTTACAGGGGATGCGAACAGATACGCAGTATTTT
NA	14	TRBV6-6	NA	TRBJ1-1	CASSPAGENTEAFF	TGTGCCAGCAGCCCCGCCGGGGAGAACACTGAAGCTTTCTTT
NA	14	TRBV19	TRBD1	TRBJ2-7	CATKPGQANYEQYF	TGTGCCACTAAACCGGGACAGGCGAACTACGAGCAGTACTTC
NA	13	TRBV28	NA	TRBJ1-1	CASSLGSYTEAFF	TGTGCCAGCAGTTTAGGCAGTTACACTGAAGCTTTCTTT
NA	15	TRBV7-9	NA	TRBJ2-3	CASSFEGRSTDTQYF	TGTGCCAGCAGCTTCGAGGGTCGGAGCACAGATACGCAGTATTTT
few	17	TRBV4-1	NA	TRBJ1-5	CASSQERTIGGNQPQHF	TGCGCCAGCAGCCAAGAAAGGACAATCGGCGGCAATCAGCCCCAGCATTTT
NA	14	TRBV6-1	TRBD1	TRBJ2-7	CASSVPGQGNEQYF	TGTGCCAGCAGTGTACCGGGACAGGGGAACGAGCAGTACTTC
NA	13	TRBV19	NA	TRBJ1-4	CASSWQGGEKLFF	TGTGCCAGTAGTTGGCAGGGAGGTGAAAAACTGTTTTTT
NA	16	TRBV5-1	TRBD1	TRBJ1-1	CASSPLAGTGNTEAFF	TGCGCCAGCAGCCCGCTGGCCGGGACAGGGAACACTGAAGCTTTCTTT
once	13	TRBV21-1	NA	TRBJ2-7	CASTQRGEYEQYF	TGTGCCAGCACCCAGCGGGGGGAATACGAGCAGTACTTC
NA	15	TRBV4-1	TRBD1	TRBJ2-7	CASSHQDRDLYEQYF	TGCGCCAGCAGCCACCAAGACAGGGATCTCTACGAGCAGTACTTC
NA	18	TRBV25-1	TRBD2	TRBJ2-5	CASSDHFTGRVLQETQYF	TGTGCCAGCAGTGATCACTTCACCGGGAGGGTTTTACAAGAGACCCAGTACTTC
NA	16	TRBV5-1	TRBD1	TRBJ1-3	CASSIRDRGSGNTIYF	TGCGCCAGCAGCATCCGGGACAGGGGTTCTGGAAACACCATATATTTT
NA	11	TRBV18	NA	TRBJ2-3	CASSPKDTQYF	TGTGCCAGCTCACCCAAAGATACGCAGTATTTT